These 22 T cell receptor beta chains share one sample of origin, sequenced in a study of cytotoxic CD8 clonotypes in ibrutinib-treated CLL. The protocol was immunoSEQ multiplex PCR, while the TCRdb copy is restricted to in-frame clones and leaves out a portion. Among roughly 97,000 clones listed, about 72% were seen once. This specimen was PBMCs, taken after 12 months of ibrutinib treatment. These receptor sequences come from a human donor with chronic lymphocytic leukemia.

This clone has only one observation. V usage is TRBV5-1 and J usage is TRBJ2-3, with D possibly TRBD1 on 5 matching bases. V lost 3 bases, J lost 2 bases, and 7 bases lay in between. CDR1 is SGHRS, CDR2 YFSETQ, per germline. This CDR3 has 13 residues. The CDR3 loop is CASSSRDTDTQYF. The CDR3 DNA reads TGCGCCAGCAGCTCCAGGGACACAGATACGCAGTATTTT.

The chain carries TRBV6-1 and TRBJ2-7; TRBD2 might be the D (5 bases). V dropped 4 bases and J dropped 6 bases, with 13 bases sitting between them. This CDR3 region has 13 residues. The germline CDR1 and CDR2 sequences are MNHNS and SASEGT. The CDR3 DNA reads TGTGCCAGCAGTGGAGACGGGGTGGGCGAGCAGTACTTC. Encoded protein: CASSGDGVGEQYF.

The chain is built from TRBV7-9 and TRBJ1-2; D is possibly TRBD1 (5 bases). V was clipped by 5 bases and J by 2 bases, with 12 bases between them. Germline CDR1 is SEHNR and CDR2 is FQNEAQ (reference sequence). CDR3 length: 14 amino acids. The CDR3 region has the DNA TGTGCCAGCAGCCTCGGGACTTCAAACTATGGCTACACCTTC. Protein sequence: CASSLGTSNYGYTF.

This clone was detected a few times. The V call is TRBV5-1, the J call TRBJ1-1; tentative D call: TRBD1 (5 bases). The CDR3 runs to 15 residues. V dropped 3 bases and J dropped 0 bases, with 12 bases sitting between them. Germline assignment: CDR1 SGHRS and CDR2 YFSETQ. The CDR3 DNA sequence: TGCGCCAGCAGCTCCGGCAGGGATATGAACACTGAAGCTTTCTTT. Translated, it gives CASSSGRDMNTEAFF.

The CDR3 sequence is CASSDGPGGGELFF. The CDR3 DNA is TGTGCCAGCAGCGATGGGCCTGGGGGCGGGGAGCTGTTTTTT. This chain connects TRBV9 to TRBJ2-2; the D call may be TRBD1 or TRBD2 (5 bases each). The CDR3 covers 14 residues. Germline V gene sequence: CDR1 SGDLS, CDR2 YYNGEE. With 3 bases removed from V and 7 bases from J, the gap between germline ends came to 13 bases.

The chain links TRBV7-3 to TRBJ2-1; TRBD2 aligns across 9 bases. This CDR3 is 16 amino acids long. Trimming at V came to 4 bases and at J to 2 bases, leaving 6 bases not matched to a gene. Looked up from germline, CDR1 is SGHTA and CDR2 is FQGTGA. The CDR3 nucleotides are TGTGCCAGCAGCTCGAGGACTAGCGCTCCCTACAATGAGCAGTTCTTC. Translation: CASSSRTSAPYNEQFF.

The V call is TRBV7-2, the J call TRBJ1-1; 12 nucleotides agree with TRBD1. The ends lost 4 bases at V and 7 bases at J; junction bases unmatched: 19. This CDR3 comprises 19 residues. Per the germline V gene, CDR1 is SGHTA and CDR2 is FQGNSA. DNA of the CDR3: TGTGCCAGCAGCTCCCCTAGGGCCAGGGACAGGGGGCGAATTGATGAAGCTTTCTTT. It is translated as CASSSPRARDRGRIDEAFF.

This clone turned up a few times. This sequence joins TRBV19 and TRBJ1-6; 8 bases agree with TRBD1. The CDR3 length is 16 residues. Germline assignment: CDR1 LNHDA and CDR2 SQIVND (reference sequence). V gave up 5 bases and J gave up 6 bases; unmatched junction bases: 9. The CDR3 spells CASSGQDRGPNSPLHF. CDR3 sequence (DNA): TGTGCCAGTAGTGGACAAGACAGGGGCCCTAATTCACCCCTCCACTTT.

The V call is TRBV29-1, the J call TRBJ1-1; D ambiguous. This CDR3 region has 12 residues. CDR1 and CDR2 from the germline V gene are SQVTM and ANQGSEA. V was shortened by 5 bases and J by 2 bases, with 9 bases between the two germline ends. The CDR3 here is CSVFGVNTEAFF. The DNA for the CDR3 is TGCAGCGTTTTCGGGGTAAACACTGAAGCTTTCTTT.

This clone came up once. The rearrangement uses TRBV4-2 and TRBJ2-1; unclear D gene. V lost 3 bases to trimming and J lost 3 bases, with 9 bases between them. CDR1 and CDR2 (germline): LGHNA, YNFKEQ. CDR3 size: 14 residues. The CDR3 nucleotides read TGTGCCAGCAGCCACAGAGGAAACTACAATGAGCAGTTCTTC. Translation gives CASSHRGNYNEQFF.

V is TRBV10-1 and J is TRBJ2-3; D remains unclear. The germline CDR1 and CDR2 sequences are WNHNN and SYGVQD (reference sequence). Trimming took 4 bases from V and 3 from J, leaving 5 bases between them. The CDR3 has 12 amino acids. CDR3 loop: CASSANTDTQYF. The CDR3 bases are TGCGCCAGCAGTGCGAATACAGATACGCAGTATTTT.

This clone was seen only a few times. The chain joins TRBV21-1 to TRBJ1-2; the DNA was not used to check the table's D call, TRBD1. TRBV21-1 is classified as a pseudogene. The CDR3 sequence is 14 residues long. The CDR3 sequence: CASSPDRGYYGYTF. The CDR3 bases are TGTGCCAGCAGCCCGGACAGGGGATACTATGGCTACACCTTC.

The chain uses TRBV5-1 and TRBJ1-5, with TRBD1 identical over 8 bases. Per the germline V gene, CDR1 is SGHRS and CDR2 is YFSETQ. The CDR3 totals 18 residues. Trimming at V came to 0 bases and at J to 4 bases, leaving 12 bases not matched to a gene. The CDR3 sequence: CASSLDLGTGDFNQPQHF. The CDR3, as DNA: TGCGCCAGCAGCTTGGATTTGGGGACAGGAGACTTTAATCAGCCCCAGCATTTT.

This chain links TRBV18 with TRBJ2-3, with TRBD2 matching over 8 bases. The CDR3 runs to 16 residues. Per germline, CDR1 KGHSH and CDR2 LQKENI. J lost 3 bases, V lost 4 bases, and 9 bases had no gene match. The CDR3 region has the DNA TGTGCCAGCTCACGTGTTGGAGCGGGGGTAACAGATACGCAGTATTTT. Amino acid sequence: CASSRVGAGVTDTQYF.

The J gene is TRBJ2-2, the V gene TRBV5-1; 7 nucleotides align to TRBD1. Germline loops: CDR1 SGHRS, CDR2 YFSETQ. CDR3 length: 14 amino acids. The ends lost 8 bases at V and 4 bases at J; junction bases unmatched: 8. Here the CDR3 reads CASNEGAGTGELFF. DNA of the CDR3: TGCGCCAGTAACGAGGGGGCTGGCACCGGGGAGCTGTTTTTT.

The V gene is TRBV5-6, the J gene TRBJ2-1; 10 bases line up with TRBD1. The CDR3 consists of 15 residues. Per germline, CDR1 SGHDT and CDR2 YYEEEE. Trimming cost V 4 bases and J 5 bases; bases outside gene matches: 6. CDR3: CASSPTGGFDNEQFF. The CDR3 DNA reads as TGTGCCAGCAGCCCGACAGGGGGCTTCGACAATGAGCAGTTCTTC.

The chain is built from TRBV7-9 and TRBJ2-7; weak D call: TRBD2 (6 bases). CDR1 is SEHNR, CDR2 FQNEAQ, per germline (reference sequence). Between the trimmed V and J ends, which lost 5 bases and 6 bases, there was a span of 23 bases. CDR3 length: 16 amino acids. CDR3 DNA: TGTGCCAGCAGCCTCCCGTCCACCTCGGAGGGAACCGAGCAGTACTTC. It specifies CASSLPSTSEGTEQYF. Combining the CDR3 with reference TRBV7-9 and TRBJ2-7 gives the whole variable domain DTGVSQNPRHKITKRGQNVTFRCDPISEHNRLYWYRQTLGQGPEFLTYFQNEAQLEKSRLLSDRFSAERPKGSFSTLEIQRTEQGDSAMYLCASSLPSTSEGTEQYFGPGTRLTVT.

The V call is TRBV7-9, the J call TRBJ2-2; 7 bases agree with TRBD2. The ends lost 8 bases at V and 7 bases at J; junction bases unmatched: 1. This CDR3 contains 11 residues. In germline, CDR1 is SEHNR, CDR2 FQNEAQ (reference sequence). The DNA for the CDR3 is TGTGCCAGCCGGGAGGACGGGGAGCTGTTTTTT. Its protein product is CASREDGELFF.

This clone has a count of ten or more. This rearrangement joins TRBV2 to TRBJ1-1, with a possible D match to TRBD1 (5 bases). Deletions cut 7 bases from V and 8 bases from J, with 14 bases between. The CDR3 is 12 residues long. Germline V gene lookup returns CDR1 SNHLY and CDR2 FYNNEI. The chain's CDR3 is CASMTDGGEAFF. The CDR3 DNA is TGTGCCAGCATGACGGACGGGGGGGAAGCTTTCTTT.

The rearrangement joins TRBV25-1 to TRBJ2-3, with D perhaps TRBD1 (7 bases). The CDR3 contains 14 residues. Trimming pared 2 bases from V and 5 bases from J, leaving 11 bases between. CDR1 MGHDK and CDR2 SYGVNS come from the germline V gene. The CDR3 here is CASSEDRDLDTQYF. CDR3 bases: TGTGCCAGCAGTGAAGACAGGGACTTAGATACGCAGTATTTT.

V and J are TRBV7-2 and TRBJ1-2; no definite D call. V lost 1 base and J lost 4, with 10 bases in between. Germline V CDR1 and CDR2: SGHTA, FQGNSA. CDR3 length: 14 amino acids. CDR3 sequence reads: CASSLDAGSYGYTF. The CDR3 region has the DNA TGTGCCAGCAGCTTAGACGCGGGAAGCTATGGCTACACCTTC.

This clone showed up many times. This chain connects TRBV7-2 to TRBJ1-5; tentatively, D is TRBD1 (6 bases). V lost 3 bases and J 2 bases, leaving 8 bases between the germline ends. Germline CDR1 reads SGHTA; CDR2 reads FQGNSA. CDR3 size: 14 residues. In DNA form, the CDR3 reads TGTGCCAGCAGCTTTACAGGGCGCAATCAGCCCCAGCATTTT. Translated, it gives CASSFTGRNQPQHF.